This TCR beta chain stems from a study of CD4 T cells in relation to SARS-CoV-2 and coronaviruses. Notes on the study in general: Around two thirds of donors had memory CD4+ clonotypes crossrecognizing SARS-CoV-2 and common cold coronavirus spike.

Measured with immunoSEQ multiplex PCR; TCRdb has only the in-frame clones, and not every one. The sample comprises 68,000 or so clones, over 90% of which are singletons, and around 0.25% rests with the top ten. Unexposed donor CD4+ T cells date from about 2011-2019, before the COVID-19 pandemic. Cryopreserved PBMCs were CD4-enriched, then split into naive and memory cells. On this clone itself: Its antigen is unidentified.

The CDR3 has 12 amino acids. The TCR comes from a human donor in good health. The V and J genes are TRBV21-1 and TRBJ2-7; no DNA check was done on the table's D call, TRBD1. TRBV21-1 is designated a pseudogene. Sample: naive CD4+ T cells from PBMCs. Subset reported: naive CD4+ T cells isolated by negative enrichment. DNA of the CDR3: TGTGCCAGCCCCTGTCGACAAGGCGAGCAGTACTTC. This translates into CASPCRQGEQYF.